Presented here are 11 T cell receptor beta chains from one specimen sequenced in a study of cytomegalovirus exposure and HLA in healthy donors. With 60 Vbeta and 13 Jbeta primers, the PCR was carried out. Generated by immunoSEQ multiplex PCR, the TCRdb table keeps only in-frame clones and is missing some. Of 100,000 to 120,000 clones in the sample, approximately 12% were seen once. Sequenced input: PBMCs. The receptor source for this set is a man in his forties or fifties in good health and CMV-seropositive.

The CDR3 DNA sequence: TGTGCTAGTGGTTTAGGACAGGGATCCTACAATGAGCAGTTCTTC. Translation: CASGLGQGSYNEQFF. The chain uses TRBV12-5 and TRBJ2-1; the match to TRBD1 covers 8 bases. Unmatched junction bases numbered 2, after V lost 3 bases and J lost 1 base. This CDR3 contains 15 residues. CDR1 is LGHNT and CDR2 is FRNRAP in the germline V gene.

The CDR3 sequence: CASSFLDREETQYF. CDR3 DNA sequence: TGTGCCAGCAGCTTTCTGGACAGGGAGGAGACCCAGTACTTC. The chain links TRBV6-6 to TRBJ2-5; 8 bases are shared with TRBD1. Trimming at V came to 6 bases and at J to 5 bases, leaving 8 bases not matched to a gene. In germline, CDR1 is MNHNY, CDR2 SVGAGI (reference sequence). This CDR3 region has 14 residues.

This clone was seen more than once but under ten times. This chain joins TRBV11-2 and TRBJ2-2; 8 bases map to TRBD1. Germline-derived CDR1 and CDR2 are SGHAT and FQNNGV. This CDR3 is 17 amino acids long. Trimming at V came to 5 bases and at J to 5 bases, leaving 13 bases not matched to a gene. For the CDR3, the DNA is TGTGCCAGCAGCCACGTAGGGACAGGACATAAGACCGGGGAGCTGTTTTTT. This gives the protein CASSHVGTGHKTGELFF.

The chain has TRBV6-5 and TRBJ1-4; TRBD1 agrees at 8 bases. Trimming at V came to 0 bases and at J to 2 bases, leaving 2 bases not matched to a gene. There are 16 residues in the CDR3. Germline V gene data show CDR1 as MNHEY and CDR2 as SVGAGI. CDR3 bases: TGTGCCAGCAGTTACTCATGGACAGGGACTAATGAAAAACTGTTTTTT. Translating gives CASSYSWTGTNEKLFF.

This chain connects TRBV4-3 to TRBJ2-3; weak D call: TRBD1 (5 bases). Trimming pared 0 bases from V and 0 bases from J, leaving 7 bases between. The CDR3 is made up of 15 amino acids. CDR1 and CDR2 from the germline V gene are LGHNA and YSLEER. CDR3 protein: CASSQDRQSTDTQYF. CDR3 DNA: TGCGCCAGCAGCCAAGATCGACAGAGCACAGATACGCAGTATTTT.

This clone occurred a few times. The J gene is TRBJ1-4, the V gene TRBV6-5; no firm D call. This CDR3 spans 16 amino acids. Trimming removed 0 bases from V and 7 bases from J, with 15 bases in between. Looked up from germline, CDR1 is MNHEY and CDR2 is SVGAGI. CDR3 protein: CASSYSTGGIGEKLFF. CDR3 DNA sequence: TGTGCCAGCAGTTACTCGACGGGAGGGATTGGTGAAAAACTGTTTTTT.

This chain uses TRBV11-2 with TRBJ1-1; D remains unclear. V was trimmed by 1 base and J by 7 bases, leaving 10 bases between them. Germline loops: CDR1 SGHAT, CDR2 FQNNGV. The CDR3 is 13 amino acids. CDR3 in DNA: TGTGCCAGCAGCTTAGGTGTGGGCCTTGAAGCTTTCTTT. Encoded protein: CASSLGVGLEAFF.

This clone showed up just a few times. The chain joins TRBV13 to TRBJ2-1; 8 bases line up with TRBD2. The ends lost 5 bases at V and 2 bases at J; junction bases unmatched: 8. CDR3 length equals 16 residues. Looked up from germline, CDR1 is PRHDT and CDR2 is FYEKMQ (reference sequence). The CDR3 coding sequence is TGTGCCAGCAGCGGGGGACTAGTCCCCCCCTACAATGAGCAGTTCTTC. It encodes CASSGGLVPPYNEQFF.

A remark on this clone: Other DNA variants within this sample encode the same CDR3. The chain links TRBV18 to TRBJ1-5; no clear D. Between the trimmed V and J ends, which lost 3 bases and 5 bases, there was a span of 8 bases. The CDR3 totals 13 residues. Germline V lookup: CDR1 KGHSH, CDR2 LQKENI. The CDR3 DNA sequence: TGTGCCAGCTCACCGGGTCGGGATCAGCCCCAGCATTTT. Its translation is CASSPGRDQPQHF. The full variable domain, completed using reference TRBV18 and TRBJ1-5, is NAGVMQNPRHLVRRRGQEARLRCSPMKGHSHVYWYRQLPEEGLKFMVYLQKENIIDESGMPKERFSAEFPKEGPSILRIQQVVRGDSAAYFCASSPGRDQPQHFGDGTRLSIL.

This clone was observed a few times. This chain uses TRBV29-1 with TRBJ2-1; D remains ambiguous. Germline CDR1 is SQVTM and CDR2 is ANQGSEA. The CDR3 has 14 amino acids. V dropped 5 bases and J dropped 0 bases, with 11 bases sitting between them. CDR3 sequence reads: CSVLGGSSYNEQFF. The CDR3 region has the DNA TGCAGCGTTCTTGGCGGCAGCTCCTACAATGAGCAGTTCTTC.

This clone turned up a few times. The gene calls are TRBV6-6 and TRBJ2-2, with D perhaps matching TRBD2 (7 bases). The CDR3 covers 16 residues. V was clipped by 8 bases and J by 7 bases, with 23 bases between them. Germline V lookup: CDR1 MNHNY, CDR2 SVGAGI (reference sequence). CDR3 nucleotide sequence: TGTGCCAGCCGCCAAGGGGGAGGGCCGGGAGGCGGGGAGCTGTTTTTT. Residues: CASRQGGGPGGGELFF.